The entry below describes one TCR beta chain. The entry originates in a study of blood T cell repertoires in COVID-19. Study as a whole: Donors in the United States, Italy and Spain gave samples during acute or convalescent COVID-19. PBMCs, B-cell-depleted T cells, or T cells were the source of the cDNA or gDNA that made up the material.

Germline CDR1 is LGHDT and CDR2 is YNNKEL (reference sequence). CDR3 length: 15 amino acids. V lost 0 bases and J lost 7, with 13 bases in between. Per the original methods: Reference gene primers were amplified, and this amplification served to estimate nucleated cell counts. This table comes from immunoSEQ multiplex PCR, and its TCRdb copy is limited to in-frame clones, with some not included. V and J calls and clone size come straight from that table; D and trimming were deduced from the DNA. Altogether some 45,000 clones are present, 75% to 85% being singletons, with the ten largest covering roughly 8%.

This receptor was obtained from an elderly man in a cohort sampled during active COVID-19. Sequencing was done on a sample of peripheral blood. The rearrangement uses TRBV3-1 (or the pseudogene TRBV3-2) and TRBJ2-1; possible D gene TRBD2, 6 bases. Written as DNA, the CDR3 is TGTGCCAGCAGCCAAGACGCCGGGAGAGTGAATGAGCAGTTCTTC. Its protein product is CASSQDAGRVNEQFF.